This T cell receptor (beta chain) came from a study of response to subunit inactivated influenza vaccine. TCRdb analysed the RT-PCR reads with MiXCR anew, one entry per CDR3 protein. The sample lists some 850,000 distinct CDR3 sequences, roughly 20% occurring once. This clonotype came up a few times. What it binds is not known. The CDR3 is 15 residues long. Trimming took 0 bases from V and 7 from J, leaving 13 bases between them. The germline CDR1 and CDR2 sequences are ENHRY and SYGVKD. Study-level results: It was the authors' suggestion that each seasonal influenza vaccination recruits few new T cells.

The gene calls are TRBV10-3 and TRBJ1-5; D is uncertain. This receptor was taken from a man aged 45-60 years who received an inactivated influenza vaccine. The sample in question was PBMCs from blood, obtained less than 6 days after vaccination. In DNA, the CDR3 is TGTGCCATCAGTGAGTCGAGGCCGGGTGGGCAGCCCCAGCATTTT. This translates into CAISESRPGGQPQHF.